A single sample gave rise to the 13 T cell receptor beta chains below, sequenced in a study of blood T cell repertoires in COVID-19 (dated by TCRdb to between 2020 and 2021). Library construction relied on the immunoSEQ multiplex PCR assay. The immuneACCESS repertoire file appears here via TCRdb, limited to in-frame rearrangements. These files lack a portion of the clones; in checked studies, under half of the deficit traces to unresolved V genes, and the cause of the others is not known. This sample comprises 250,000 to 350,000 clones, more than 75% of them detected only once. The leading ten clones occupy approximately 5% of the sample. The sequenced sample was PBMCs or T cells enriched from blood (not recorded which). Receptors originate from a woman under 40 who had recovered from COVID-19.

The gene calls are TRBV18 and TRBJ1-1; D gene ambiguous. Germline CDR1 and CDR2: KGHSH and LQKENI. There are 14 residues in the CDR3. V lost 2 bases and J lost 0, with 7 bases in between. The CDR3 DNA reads TGTGCCAGCTCACCAGAGGCCGTGAACACTGAAGCTTTCTTT. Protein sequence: CASSPEAVNTEAFF.

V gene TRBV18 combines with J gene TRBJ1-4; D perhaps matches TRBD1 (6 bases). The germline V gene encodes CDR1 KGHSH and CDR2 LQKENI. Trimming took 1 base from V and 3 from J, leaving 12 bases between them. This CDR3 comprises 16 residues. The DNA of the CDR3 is TGTGCCAGCTCACCACGGGGGCCAGGGGCTAATGAAAAACTGTTTTTT. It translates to CASSPRGPGANEKLFF.

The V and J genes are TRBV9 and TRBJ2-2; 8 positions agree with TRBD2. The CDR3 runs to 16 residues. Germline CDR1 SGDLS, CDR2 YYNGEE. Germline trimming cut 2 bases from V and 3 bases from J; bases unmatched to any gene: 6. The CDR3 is CASSVDRGGDTGELFF. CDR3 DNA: TGTGCCAGCAGCGTCGACCGGGGGGGCGACACCGGGGAGCTGTTTTTT. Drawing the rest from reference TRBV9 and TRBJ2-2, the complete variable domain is DSGVTQTPKHLITATGQRVTLRCSPRSGDLSVYWYQQSLDQGLQFLIQYYNGEERAKGNILERFSAQQFPDLHSELNLSSLELGDSALYFCASSVDRGGDTGELFFGEGSRLTVL.

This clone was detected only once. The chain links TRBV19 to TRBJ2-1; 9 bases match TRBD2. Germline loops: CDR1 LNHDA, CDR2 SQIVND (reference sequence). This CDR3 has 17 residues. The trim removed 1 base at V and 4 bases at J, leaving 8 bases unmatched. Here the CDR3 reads CASSIVLAGWLYNEQFF. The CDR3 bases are TGTGCCAGTAGTATAGTGCTAGCGGGGTGGTTGTACAATGAGCAGTTCTTC. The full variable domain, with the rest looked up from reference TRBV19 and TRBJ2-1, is DGGITQSPKYLFRKEGQNVTLSCEQNLNHDAMYWYRQDPGQGLRLIYYSQIVNDFQKGDIAEGYSVSREKKESFPLTVTSAQKNPTAFYLCASSIVLAGWLYNEQFFGPGTRLTVL.

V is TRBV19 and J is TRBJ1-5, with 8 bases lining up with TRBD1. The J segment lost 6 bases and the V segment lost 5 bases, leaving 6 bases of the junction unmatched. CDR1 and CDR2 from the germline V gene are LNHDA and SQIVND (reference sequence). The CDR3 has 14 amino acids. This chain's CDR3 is CASSDGTGGQPQHF. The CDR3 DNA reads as TGTGCCAGTAGTGATGGGACAGGCGGTCAGCCCCAGCATTTT.

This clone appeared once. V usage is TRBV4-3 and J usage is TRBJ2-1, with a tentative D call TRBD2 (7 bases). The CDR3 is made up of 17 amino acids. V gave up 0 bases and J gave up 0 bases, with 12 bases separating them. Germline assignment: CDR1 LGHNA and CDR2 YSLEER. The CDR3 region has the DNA TGCGCCAGCAGCCAAGATAGGGGGGGAAGCTCCTACAATGAGCAGTTCTTC. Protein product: CASSQDRGGSSYNEQFF.

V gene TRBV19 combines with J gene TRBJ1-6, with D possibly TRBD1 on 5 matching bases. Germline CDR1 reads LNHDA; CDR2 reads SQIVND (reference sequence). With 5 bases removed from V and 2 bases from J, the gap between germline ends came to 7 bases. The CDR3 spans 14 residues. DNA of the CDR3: TGTGCCAGTAGTTTGGACACCTATAATTCACCCCTCCACTTT. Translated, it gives CASSLDTYNSPLHF.

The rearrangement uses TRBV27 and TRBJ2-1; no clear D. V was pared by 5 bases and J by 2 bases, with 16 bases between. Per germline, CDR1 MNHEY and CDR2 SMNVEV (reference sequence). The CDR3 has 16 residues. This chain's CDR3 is CASSPLGIRPYNEQFF. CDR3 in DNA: TGTGCCAGCAGTCCCCTTGGCATACGCCCCTACAATGAGCAGTTCTTC.

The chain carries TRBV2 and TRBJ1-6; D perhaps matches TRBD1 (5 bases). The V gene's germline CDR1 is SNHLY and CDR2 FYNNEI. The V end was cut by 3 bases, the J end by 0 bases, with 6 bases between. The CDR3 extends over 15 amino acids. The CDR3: CASSDDSSYNSPLHF. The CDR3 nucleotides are TGTGCCAGCAGTGACGACAGCTCCTATAATTCACCCCTCCACTTT. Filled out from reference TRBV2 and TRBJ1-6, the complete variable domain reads EPEVTQTPSHQVTQMGQEVILRCVPISNHLYFYWYRQILGQKVEFLVSFYNNEISEKSEIFDDQFSVERPDGSNFTLKIRSTKLEDSAMYFCASSDDSSYNSPLHFGNGTRLTVT.

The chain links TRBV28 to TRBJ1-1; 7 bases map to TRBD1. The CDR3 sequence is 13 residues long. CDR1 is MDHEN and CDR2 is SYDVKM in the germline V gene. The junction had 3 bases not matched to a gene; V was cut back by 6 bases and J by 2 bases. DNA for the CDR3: TGTGCCAGCAGAGAAGGGGGCAACACTGAAGCTTTCTTT. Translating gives CASREGGNTEAFF.

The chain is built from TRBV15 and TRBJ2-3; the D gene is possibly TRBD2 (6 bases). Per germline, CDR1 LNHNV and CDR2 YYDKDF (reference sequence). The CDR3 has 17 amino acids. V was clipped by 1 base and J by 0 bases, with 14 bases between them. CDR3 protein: CATSRGYSGYSTDTQYF. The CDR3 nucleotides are TGTGCCACCAGCAGAGGCTATAGCGGTTATAGCACAGATACGCAGTATTTT.

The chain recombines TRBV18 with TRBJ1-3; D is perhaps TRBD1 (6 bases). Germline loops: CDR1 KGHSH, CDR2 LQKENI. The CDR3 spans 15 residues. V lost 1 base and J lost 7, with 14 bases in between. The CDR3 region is CASSPRGGIGNTIYF. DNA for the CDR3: TGTGCCAGCTCACCACGTGGGGGCATAGGCAACACCATATATTTT.

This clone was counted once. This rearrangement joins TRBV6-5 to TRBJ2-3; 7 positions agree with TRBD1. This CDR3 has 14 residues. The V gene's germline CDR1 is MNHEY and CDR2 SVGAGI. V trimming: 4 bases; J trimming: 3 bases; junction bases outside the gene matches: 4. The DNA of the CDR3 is TGTGCCAGCAGTTTAGGGGGCGCGACAGATACGCAGTATTTT. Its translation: CASSLGGATDTQYF.